These 9 T cell receptor beta chains share one sample of origin, sequenced in a study of blood T cell repertoires in COVID-19 (TCRdb year 2020). Receptor amplification or capture employed the immunoSEQ multiplex PCR assay. Here the immuneACCESS table is served through TCRdb, limited to in-frame sequences with V and J called. Missing clones are a known gap in these copies; in checked studies unresolved V genes cover under half, and the rest lacks a known reason. Across this sample there are just under 150,000 clones, with about 89% seen only once. Roughly 37% of the sample is held by the ten biggest clonotypes. Sequencing was performed on peripheral blood. The receptor source for this set is a man between 45 and 60 years old who had recovered from COVID-19.

The V call is TRBV5-1, the J call TRBJ1-3, with D unclear. The ends were cut back, 4 bases at V and 4 bases at J, with 9 bases in the middle. Germline-derived CDR1 and CDR2 are SGHRS and YFSETQ. The CDR3 has 13 residues. Here the CDR3 DNA reads TGCGCCAGCAGCCTCCCCGAGGGAAACACCATATATTTT. This gives the protein CASSLPEGNTIYF.

The chain is built from TRBV30 and TRBJ1-5; no definite D call. Germline values: CDR1 GTSNPN, CDR2 SVGIG (reference sequence). This CDR3 has 13 residues. Trimming removed 0 bases at V and 4 bases at J, with 7 bases between. The CDR3 coding sequence is TGTGCCTGGAGTGTACGGTTAAATCAGCCCCAGCATTTT. Translated: CAWSVRLNQPQHF.

This chain connects TRBV6-2 or TRBV6-3 to TRBJ2-1; no clear D gene. V lost 4 bases and J lost 6, with 10 bases in between. The V gene's germline CDR1 is MNHEY and CDR2 SVGEGT. The CDR3 loop spans 13 amino acids. CDR3 sequence (DNA): TGTGCCAGCAGTTCGTCCGGGTCCAATGAGCAGTTCTTC. Its protein is CASSSSGSNEQFF.

The chain is built from TRBV9 and TRBJ2-3; TRBD2 matches 11 bases. CDR1 is SGDLS and CDR2 is YYNGEE in the germline V gene. The CDR3 spans 17 residues. The V gene end was trimmed by 0 bases and the J gene end by 4 bases; junction bases not matched to a gene: 7. The CDR3 sequence is CASSVERLAGGPDTQYF. The CDR3 region has the DNA TGTGCCAGCAGCGTAGAAAGGCTAGCGGGGGGCCCAGATACGCAGTATTTT.

The chain couples TRBV2 to TRBJ2-7, with D possibly matching TRBD2 (6 bases). Germline CDR1 reads SNHLY; CDR2 reads FYNNEI. Trimming cost V 4 bases and J 5 bases, with 15 bases left between them. The CDR3 extends over 14 amino acids. CDR3 protein: CASSGFAGSHEQYF. The DNA for the CDR3 is TGTGCCAGCAGTGGGTTCGCGGGGTCCCACGAGCAGTACTTC.

A remark on this clone: A read error may account for a junction end that differs from germline. The chain employs TRBV5-8 and TRBJ2-3, with D possibly matching TRBD1 (6 bases). Germline V CDR1 and CDR2: SGHTS, YDEGEE. This CDR3 has 11 residues. CDR3 nucleotide sequence: TGTGCCAGCAGCTTGGGGGGGCCACCCACGTTT. Amino acids: CASSLGGPPTF.

In its sample, this clone was seen once. V gene TRBV30 combines with J gene TRBJ2-3; D is possibly TRBD2 (7 bases). The CDR3 is 12 amino acids. CDR1 and CDR2 (germline): GTSNPN, SVGIG (reference sequence). V was shortened by 6 bases and J by 5 bases, with 12 bases between the two germline ends. The CDR3, as DNA: TGTGCCTGCGGGGGGCGAGGAGATACGCAGTATTTT. Encoded protein: CACGGRGDTQYF.

V usage is TRBV19 and J usage is TRBJ2-3; possibly TRBD2 for D (5 bases). Trimming stripped 6 bases from V and 2 bases from J, with 27 bases between. CDR3 size: 19 residues. Looked up from germline, CDR1 is LNHDA and CDR2 is SQIVND (reference sequence). The CDR3 loop reads CASSTFLTSPSYPTDTQYF. The CDR3 DNA is TGTGCCAGTAGCACCTTTTTAACTAGTCCGTCATATCCCACAGATACGCAGTATTTT. The complete variable domain, with remaining parts taken from reference TRBV19 and TRBJ2-3, reads DGGITQSPKYLFRKEGQNVTLSCEQNLNHDAMYWYRQDPGQGLRLIYYSQIVNDFQKGDIAEGYSVSREKKESFPLTVTSAQKNPTAFYLCASSTFLTSPSYPTDTQYFGPGTRLTVL.

The V gene is TRBV3-1 (or the pseudogene TRBV3-2), the J gene TRBJ2-7; 8 positions agree with TRBD2. Trimming cost V 4 bases and J 0 bases; bases outside gene matches: 5. This CDR3 has 15 residues. The germline V gene has CDR1 LGHDT and CDR2 YNNKEL (reference sequence). CDR3 sequence: CASSPYAGGSYEQYF. CDR3 nucleotides: TGTGCCAGCAGCCCCTACGCGGGGGGCTCCTACGAGCAGTACTTC.